The next 14 T cell receptor beta chains were all read from a single sample in a study of T cells in Graves' hyperthyroidism and ophthalmopathy. RNA transcripts yielded amplified TCR beta CDR3 regions. During a first-round RT-PCR of the TCR CDR3, the HTBI primer set was used. Each CDR3 protein gets one entry after TCRdb re-called the multiplex PCR reads with MiXCR. The repertoire holds more than 500,000 distinct CDR3 sequences, 14% to 15% seen once, with around 4.1% in the top ten. The sequenced material came from blood. The source of these receptors is a woman between 35 and 50 years old with Graves' ophthalmopathy.

This clonotype was seen many times. This CDR3 is CASKLTSSDSAGEQYF. The CDR3 coding sequence is TGTGCCAGCAAATTGACTAGCTCCGACTCGGCGGGGGAGCAGTACTTC. V gene TRBV2 combines with J gene TRBJ2-7; 7 positions match TRBD2. J lost 7 bases, V lost 7 bases, and 19 bases had no gene match. There are 16 residues in the CDR3. The germline V gene has CDR1 SNHLY and CDR2 FYNNEI.

This clonotype was counted ten times or more. V gene TRBV12-3 or TRBV12-4 combines with J gene TRBJ1-1, with unresolved D. CDR3 length equals 15 residues. The V and J ends lost 4 bases and 4 bases respectively, with 16 bases between them. The CDR3 DNA is TGTGCCAGCAGTTCCGACCCGGGGAGGAGCACTGAAGCTTTCTTT. Its translation is CASSSDPGRSTEAFF.

Ten or more counts support this clonotype. CDR3 bases: TGTGCCACTCAAGCGAGCTCCTACGAGCAGTACTTC. Its protein product is CATQASSYEQYF. The rearrangement joins TRBV19 to TRBJ2-7; no clear D. The CDR3 covers 12 residues. With 10 bases removed from V and 0 bases from J, the gap between germline ends came to 10 bases. Germline CDR1 LNHDA, CDR2 SQIVND (reference sequence). Complete variable domain (other parts from reference TRBV19 and TRBJ2-7): DGGITQSPKYLFRKEGQNVTLSCEQNLNHDAMYWYRQDPGQGLRLIYYSQIVNDFQKGDIAEGYSVSREKKESFPLTVTSAQKNPTAFYLCATQASSYEQYFGPGTRLTVT.

This clonotype was counted between two and nine times. This chain links TRBV20-1 with TRBJ2-2; a possible D gene is TRBD1 (6 bases). CDR3 length equals 15 residues. The germline V and J ends were trimmed by 6 bases and 0 bases, with 14 bases remaining between them. CDR1 DFQATT and CDR2 SNEGSKA come from the germline V gene (reference sequence). CDR3 sequence: CSAASGTTNTGELFF. Written as DNA, the CDR3 is TGCAGTGCCGCCTCCGGGACAACGAACACCGGGGAGCTGTTTTTT.

This clonotype occurred many times. V usage is TRBV6-2 or TRBV6-3 and J usage is TRBJ2-6; D uncertain. The germline V and J ends were trimmed by 0 bases and 1 base, with 19 bases remaining between them. The CDR3 extends over 20 amino acids. CDR1 is MNHEY, CDR2 SVGEGT, per germline. DNA of the CDR3: TGTGCCAGCAGTTACTCCCCGGGCAGTTCAAGTGGTTCTGGGGCCAACGTCCTGACTTTC. Amino acid sequence: CASSYSPGSSSGSGANVLTF.

This clonotype was seen many times. V and J are TRBV12-3 or TRBV12-4 and TRBJ1-2; D is undetermined. The CDR3 has 13 residues. Trimming removed 3 bases from V and 6 bases from J, with 11 bases in between. The DNA for the CDR3 is TGTGCCAGCAGTTTCGTTGTACGTGATGGCTACACCTTC. It yields the protein CASSFVVRDGYTF.

In its sample, this clonotype was seen many times. V is TRBV20-1 and J is TRBJ2-7; no clear D. The germline gives CDR1 DFQATT, CDR2 SNEGSKA (reference sequence). The CDR3 has 13 residues. V lost 3 bases to trimming and J lost 6 bases, with 15 bases between them. DNA of the CDR3: TGCAGTGCTAGTGACCGAGGTCGGGTCGAGCAGTACTTC. Translating it yields CSASDRGRVEQYF.

This clonotype has a count of ten or more. The chain carries TRBV20-1 and TRBJ2-5; TRBD1 or TRBD2 may be the D gene (5 bases each). In germline, CDR1 is DFQATT, CDR2 SNEGSKA (reference sequence). The CDR3 sequence is 13 residues long. CDR3 DNA sequence: TGCAGGGCCGGGGCCAGCCACCAAGAGACCCAGTACTTC. It encodes CRAGASHQETQYF.

There are many counts of this clonotype. The J gene is TRBJ1-1, the V gene TRBV3-1; D is undetermined. CDR3 size: 11 residues. The germline V gene has CDR1 LGHDT and CDR2 YNNKEL (reference sequence). The V end lost 5 bases, the J end lost 6 bases, and 7 bases lay between the germline ends. The CDR3 DNA is TGTGCCAGCAGCACCTTAGCTGAAGCTTTCTTT. Its translation: CASSTLAEAFF.

This clonotype was detected ten times or more. The chain joins TRBV9 to TRBJ1-2; the D is unclear. CDR1 is SGDLS, CDR2 YYNGEE, per germline. V was trimmed by 3 bases and J by 3 bases, leaving 15 bases between them. This CDR3 spans 15 amino acids. The CDR3 DNA is TGTGCCAGCAGCGGACCAACGGGTACCTACTATGGCTACACCTTC. Residues: CASSGPTGTYYGYTF.

This clonotype was recorded at least ten times. The chain is built from TRBV20-1 and TRBJ1-5, with 9 bases lining up with TRBD1. The CDR3 runs 15 residues. With 5 bases clipped from V and 3 bases from J, the junction kept 8 bases outside the gene matches. Per the germline V gene, CDR1 is DFQATT and CDR2 is SNEGSKA (reference sequence). The CDR3 DNA reads as TGCAGTGCTCCCGGGACAGGGCACGACAATCAGCCCCAGCATTTT. Protein product: CSAPGTGHDNQPQHF.

This clonotype occurred a few times. In DNA form, the CDR3 reads TGTGCCAGCAGCTCCGGGGTGGTAGCAGGCACCGGGGAGCTGTTTTTT. Encoded protein: CASSSGVVAGTGELFF. The chain couples TRBV11-1 to TRBJ2-2, with D possibly TRBD2 on 5 matching bases. Germline V gives CDR1 SGHAT, CDR2 FQDESV (reference sequence). Trimming stripped 4 bases from V and 4 bases from J, with 16 bases between. The CDR3 extends over 16 amino acids.

This clonotype was detected ten times or more. The V call is TRBV6-2 or TRBV6-3, the J call TRBJ2-2, with TRBD2 identical over 9 bases. This CDR3 is built from 15 residues. V lost 7 bases to trimming and J lost 5 bases; unmatched junction nucleotides: 8. Germline V gene data show CDR1 as MNHEY and CDR2 as SVGEGT. The CDR3 DNA reads as TGTGCCAGCAACACGGGACTAGCCGCAACCGGGGAGCTGTTTTTT. This codes for CASNTGLAATGELFF.

The chain has TRBV11-2 and TRBJ2-5; a weak D match, TRBD2 (6 bases). CDR1 is SGHAT and CDR2 is FQNNGV in the germline V gene. The CDR3 loop spans 16 amino acids. V was shortened by 0 bases and J by 5 bases, with 16 bases between the two germline ends. The CDR3 loop reads CASSLEPSDTGETQYF. Written as DNA, the CDR3 is TGTGCCAGCAGCTTAGAGCCTAGCGACACCGGGGAGACCCAGTACTTC. Supplemented by reference TRBV11-2 and TRBJ2-5, the full variable domain reads EAGVAQSPRYKIIEKRQSVAFWCNPISGHATLYWYQQILGQGPKLLIQFQNNGVVDDSQLPKDRFSAERLKGVDSTLKIQPAKLEDSAVYLCASSLEPSDTGETQYFGPGTRLLVL.